The source of this T cell receptor beta chain is a study of blood T cell repertoires in COVID-19. Whole-study context: Sites in the United States, Italy and Spain provided acute and convalescent COVID-19 samples. T cells, B-cell-depleted T cells, or PBMCs supplied cDNA or gDNA.

The CDR3 totals 11 residues. V lost 5 bases to trimming and J lost 8 bases, with 9 bases between them. Germline V gene lookup returns CDR1 SNHLY and CDR2 FYNNEI. Under the authors' procedure: Amplification from reference gene primers served as the basis for estimated nucleated cell counts. Produced via immunoSEQ multiplex PCR; TCRdb's table is partial and in-frame only. D and trimming come from the DNA, and the V and J calls and clone size come from that table. The table lists over 200,000 clones, around 83% of them singletons. V gene TRBV2 combines with J gene TRBJ1-2; D gene unclear. The TCR sequence derives from a middle-aged man with active or convalescent COVID-19. The source material was peripheral blood. The DNA of the CDR3 is TGTGCCAGCAGTAGACTGCGCGGCTACACCTTC. It codes for CASSRLRGYTF.